This is a list of T cell receptor beta chains from one sample in a study of early T cells in non-severe SARS-CoV-2 infection. From the 5' RACE reads, TCRdb called clonotypes with MiXCR, one entry per CDR3 protein. The sample shows 85,000 to 90,000 distinct CDR3 sequences, over 13% of them seen only once. Sample: whole blood. These receptors were obtained from an adult who was a healthcare worker with PCR-confirmed SARS-CoV-2 infection or an uninfected control (not recorded which). CDR3s include the opening cysteine and the closing phenylalanine or tryptophan. D genes are given only for firm matches. Rows give clone size only sometimes, using once, few, many, or a class for an expanded clone.

d_call	v_call	j_call	clone_size	cdr3_aa	cdr3_nt
-	TRBV18	TRBJ1-4	many	CASSHPGTENEKLFF	TGTGCCAGCTCACACCCCGGGACGGAAAATGAAAAACTGTTTTTT
-	TRBV27	TRBJ2-1	-	CASSLSGSSSYNEQFF	TGTGCCAGCAGTTTAAGCGGATCAAGCTCCTACAATGAGCAGTTCTTC
-	TRBV20-1	TRBJ2-1	few	CSARDSGPYNEQFF	TGCAGTGCTAGAGATAGCGGACCATACAATGAGCAGTTCTTC
-	TRBV4-2	TRBJ1-1	few	CASSHAGGAGWDTEAFF	TGTGCCAGCAGCCACGCTGGGGGGGCAGGGTGGGATACTGAAGCTTTCTTT
TRBD1	TRBV28	TRBJ1-1	-	CASSTGGSSNTEAFF	TGTGCCAGCAGTACAGGGGGCTCTTCGAACACTGAAGCTTTCTTT
-	TRBV6-6	TRBJ2-7	many	CASSPLREQYF	TGTGCCAGCAGTCCATTGAGGGAGCAGTACTTC
-	TRBV28	TRBJ2-2	medium-sized	CASTSRVTGELFF	TGTGCCAGCACTTCTAGGGTTACCGGGGAGCTGTTTTTT
-	TRBV24-1	TRBJ1-5	-	CATSDSNQPQHF	TGTGCCACCAGTGACAGTAATCAGCCCCAGCATTTT
-	TRBV27	TRBJ2-5	few	CASSFRAGRETQYF	TGTGCCAGCAGTTTTCGCGCGGGACGAGAGACCCAGTACTTC
-	TRBV7-2	TRBJ2-7	-	CASSLDSPYEQYF	TGTGCCAGCAGCTTAGACAGTCCCTACGAGCAGTACTTC
-	TRBV29-1	TRBJ2-7	few	CSVETDFLGQYF	TGCAGCGTTGAGACCGACTTCCTAGGGCAGTACTTC
-	TRBV6-1	TRBJ1-1	few	CASSEWGAGTEAFF	TGTGCCAGCAGTGAATGGGGGGCGGGCACTGAAGCTTTCTTT
TRBD2	TRBV2	TRBJ2-3	few	CASSFASGRADTQYF	TGTGCCAGCAGTTTCGCTAGCGGGAGGGCAGATACGCAGTATTTT
TRBD2	TRBV5-1	TRBJ2-7	many	CASSLREGYEQYF	TGCGCCAGCAGCTTGCGGGAGGGGTACGAGCAGTACTTC
TRBD2	TRBV29-1	TRBJ2-1	-	CSVERGSFNEQFF	TGCAGCGTTGAACGCGGGAGCTTCAATGAGCAGTTCTTC
TRBD2	TRBV4-1	TRBJ2-3	few	CASSQYSSGRTDTQYF	TGCGCCAGCAGCCAGTACTCTAGCGGTCGAACAGATACGCAGTATTTT
-	TRBV6-5	TRBJ2-4	few	CASSYSIQGVRAKNIQYF	TGTGCCAGCAGTTACTCAATTCAGGGAGTACGGGCCAAAAACATTCAGTACTTC
-	TRBV7-9	TRBJ2-2	-	CASSLGSAGELFF	TGTGCCAGCAGCTTAGGGTCAGCCGGGGAGCTGTTTTTT